Listed below are T cell receptor beta chains from one sample, sequenced in a study of T cells after yellow fever vaccination. TCRdb processed the 5' RACE reads anew with MiXCR; each CDR3 protein has one entry. Of approximately 130,000 distinct CDR3 sequences detected, 12% to 15% appear once; the ten largest clones hold roughly 43%. This specimen was CD8+ T cells sorted from PBMCs, taken 5 days after the yellow fever booster vaccination. These receptors originate from a man between 18 and 29 years old who received the YFV17D yellow fever vaccine. The CDR3 runs from the conserved cysteine through the conserved F or W. The D gene is left open where the match is weak. Size is stated for part of the rows, as once, few or many counts, or as a class when the clone is expanded.

v_gene,abundance,d_gene,j_gene,CDR3aa,CDR3nt
TRBV7-9,few,NA,TRBJ2-7,CASQGHVSYEQYF,TGTGCCAGCCAAGGACACGTTTCCTACGAGCAGTACTTC
TRBV5-4,NA,TRBD1,TRBJ1-4,CASSGVMTGSEKLFF,TGTGCCAGCAGCGGGGTTATGACAGGGAGTGAAAAACTGTTTTTT
TRBV6-5,few,NA,TRBJ1-5,CASSYSNAQPQHF,TGTGCCAGCAGTTACTCGAACGCTCAGCCCCAGCATTTT
TRBV5-1,NA,NA,TRBJ2-5,CASSLEESGGLQETQYF,TGCGCCAGCAGCTTGGAAGAATCCGGGGGACTGCAAGAGACCCAGTACTTC
TRBV6-5,NA,NA,TRBJ1-1,CASSYIRGGPNTEAFF,TGTGCCAGCAGTTACATCAGGGGAGGCCCGAACACTGAAGCTTTCTTT
TRBV28,few,NA,TRBJ2-5,CASSFTLLETQYF,TGTGCCAGCAGTTTCACCCTTCTGGAGACCCAGTACTTC
TRBV4-1,NA,TRBD2,TRBJ2-5,CASSHRLAEETQYF,TGCGCCAGCAGCCACAGACTAGCGGAAGAGACCCAGTACTTC
TRBV4-1,many,NA,TRBJ2-1,CASSQVAGNREQFF,TGCGCCAGCAGCCAAGTGGCAGGGAACCGTGAGCAGTTCTTC
TRBV7-6,few,TRBD1,TRBJ2-3,CASSVTGATDTQYF,TGTGCCAGCAGCGTAACAGGGGCCACAGATACGCAGTATTTT
TRBV28,few,NA,TRBJ2-2,CASTSNTGELFF,TGTGCCAGCACCTCGAACACCGGGGAGCTGTTTTTT
TRBV15,NA,TRBD2,TRBJ2-1,CATSRRGTSGNEQFF,TGTGCCACCAGCAGAAGAGGGACTAGCGGGAATGAGCAGTTCTTC
TRBV3-1,NA,NA,TRBJ2-1,CASSQERGRGAAEQFF,TGTGCCAGCAGCCAAGAAAGGGGCAGGGGTGCCGCTGAGCAGTTCTTC
TRBV4-3,few,NA,TRBJ2-5,CASSQDSRDTQYF,TGCGCCAGCAGCCAAGACTCACGGGACACCCAGTACTTC
TRBV9,few,NA,TRBJ1-2,CASSVDSYGYTF,TGTGCCAGCAGCGTAGATAGTTATGGCTACACCTTC
TRBV5-1,few,TRBD2,TRBJ2-1,CASSSPGSGGPVQFF,TGCGCCAGCAGCTCCCCGGGTTCGGGGGGGCCGGTGCAGTTCTTC
TRBV4-2,few,TRBD2,TRBJ2-1,CASSQLGGLAGVNEQFF,TGTGCCAGCAGCCAGTTGGGGGGACTAGCGGGTGTCAATGAGCAGTTCTTC
TRBV5-5,few,TRBD1,TRBJ2-3,CASRPGTETSTDTQYF,TGTGCCAGCAGGCCTGGGACAGAGACTAGCACAGATACGCAGTATTTT
TRBV7-9,few,NA,TRBJ2-2,CASSLRSRDTGELFF,TGTGCCAGCAGCTTGAGGTCCCGCGACACCGGGGAGCTGTTTTTT
TRBV25-1,NA,NA,TRBJ1-2,CATAHPNYGYTF,TGTGCCACCGCTCACCCTAACTATGGCTACACCTTC
TRBV2,NA,NA,TRBJ1-2,CASRTGAAGYTF,TGTGCCAGCAGGACGGGGGCGGCTGGCTACACCTTC
TRBV7-9,many,NA,TRBJ2-7,CASSSRRNEQYF,TGTGCCAGCAGCTCTCGGAGGAACGAGCAGTACTTC
TRBV5-4,many,TRBD1,TRBJ1-3,CASSYRTGSSGNTIYF,TGTGCCAGCAGCTACCGGACAGGGTCATCTGGAAACACCATATATTTT
TRBV4-1,NA,NA,TRBJ1-5,CASRVNQGIQPQHF,TGCGCCAGCCGCGTAAATCAGGGGATTCAGCCCCAGCATTTT
TRBV10-3,NA,NA,TRBJ2-5,CAISESGQGKETQYF,TGTGCCATCAGTGAGTCGGGGCAGGGCAAAGAGACCCAGTACTTC
TRBV4-1,NA,NA,TRBJ1-1,CASSQEIKGNTEAFF,TGCGCCAGCAGCCAAGAAATCAAGGGGAACACTGAAGCTTTCTTT
TRBV29-1,few,NA,TRBJ2-1,CSVLGLGPYNEQFF,TGCAGCGTCCTCGGACTGGGGCCCTACAATGAGCAGTTCTTC
TRBV10-2,NA,NA,TRBJ1-6,CASSERQLNSPLHF,TGCGCCAGCAGCGAACGTCAGTTAAATTCACCCCTCCACTTT
TRBV20-1,few,TRBD1,TRBJ2-7,CSARGGAGGFYEQYF,TGCAGTGCTAGAGGTGGGGCAGGGGGCTTTTACGAGCAGTACTTC
TRBV12-5,NA,NA,TRBJ2-3,CASGLVPSTDTQYF,TGTGCTAGTGGTTTGGTACCTAGCACAGATACGCAGTATTTT
TRBV4-1,NA,TRBD1,TRBJ1-1,CASSQGTGGGTEAFF,TGCGCCAGCAGCCAAGGGACAGGGGGAGGGACTGAAGCTTTCTTT
TRBV19,NA,TRBD1,TRBJ2-3,CASKIRTGLSTDTQYF,TGTGCCAGTAAGATACGGACAGGTCTTAGCACAGATACGCAGTATTTT
TRBV20-1,NA,NA,TRBJ2-3,CSATPQGDTQYF,TGCAGTGCAACTCCACAGGGAGATACGCAGTATTTT
TRBV4-3,few,NA,TRBJ2-3,CASSQDPASTDTQYF,TGCGCCAGCAGCCAAGATCCTGCTAGCACAGATACGCAGTATTTT
TRBV4-3,few,TRBD2,TRBJ2-1,CASSPSGGGGNEQFF,TGCGCCAGCAGCCCCTCGGGGGGGGGAGGCAATGAGCAGTTCTTC
TRBV6-2/TRBV6-3,few,NA,TRBJ2-3,CASSYSNRDTQYF,TGTGCCAGCAGTTATTCGAATCGGGATACGCAGTATTTT
TRBV9,NA,NA,TRBJ1-5,CASSVGGSQPQHF,TGTGCCAGCAGCGTAGGGGGAAGTCAGCCCCAGCATTTT
TRBV12-3/TRBV12-4,NA,NA,TRBJ2-7,CASRPRGRYEQYF,TGTGCCAGCAGACCCCGGGGGCGGTACGAGCAGTACTTC
TRBV7-8,few,NA,TRBJ2-3,CASSLAVGRTDTQYF,TGTGCCAGCAGCTTAGCGGTGGGTCGGACAGATACGCAGTATTTT
TRBV5-1,few,TRBD2,TRBJ2-3,CASSTNAAGGPYTDTQYF,TGCGCCAGCAGCACCAACGCTGCGGGGGGGCCCTACACAGATACGCAGTATTTT
TRBV4-3,few,NA,TRBJ1-2,CASSQEAVTNYGYTF,TGCGCCAGCAGCCAAGAAGCGGTTACTAACTATGGCTACACCTTC
TRBV29-1,few,NA,TRBJ1-2,CSGNVQGMDGYTF,TGCAGCGGCAACGTACAGGGAATGGATGGCTACACCTTC
TRBV18,NA,NA,TRBJ1-1,CASSLWPGQINTEAFF,TGTGCCAGCTCACTGTGGCCGGGGCAGATTAACACTGAAGCTTTCTTT
TRBV12-3/TRBV12-4,few,TRBD1,TRBJ1-5,CASSTSGTGDQPQHF,TGTGCCAGCAGTACATCCGGGACAGGAGATCAGCCCCAGCATTTT
TRBV7-2,NA,TRBD2,TRBJ2-5,CASSLWERGQETQYF,TGTGCCAGCAGCTTATGGGAGCGGGGTCAAGAGACCCAGTACTTC
TRBV6-2/TRBV6-3,NA,TRBD1,TRBJ1-6,CASSYRLTGINSPLHF,TGTGCCAGCAGTTACCGACTGACAGGGATTAATTCACCCCTCCACTTT
TRBV11-2,few,NA,TRBJ1-3,CASSLNLGRNTIYF,TGTGCCAGCAGCTTAAATTTAGGGAGAAACACCATATATTTT
TRBV30,NA,NA,TRBJ1-6,CAWTRQGATSSPLHF,TGTGCCTGGACCCGGCAGGGAGCGACGAGTTCACCCCTCCACTTT
TRBV3-1,NA,NA,TRBJ2-7,CASSPADTIYEQYF,TGTGCCAGCAGCCCCGCGGACACTATCTACGAGCAGTACTTC
TRBV4-3,many,TRBD2,TRBJ2-3,CASSQVWLAGGPTQYF,TGCGCCAGCAGCCAAGTCTGGCTAGCGGGGGGGCCAACGCAGTATTTT
TRBV6-2/TRBV6-3,NA,NA,TRBJ2-2,CASSPGTTNTGELFF,TGTGCCAGCAGCCCCGGGACAACGAACACCGGGGAGCTGTTTTTT